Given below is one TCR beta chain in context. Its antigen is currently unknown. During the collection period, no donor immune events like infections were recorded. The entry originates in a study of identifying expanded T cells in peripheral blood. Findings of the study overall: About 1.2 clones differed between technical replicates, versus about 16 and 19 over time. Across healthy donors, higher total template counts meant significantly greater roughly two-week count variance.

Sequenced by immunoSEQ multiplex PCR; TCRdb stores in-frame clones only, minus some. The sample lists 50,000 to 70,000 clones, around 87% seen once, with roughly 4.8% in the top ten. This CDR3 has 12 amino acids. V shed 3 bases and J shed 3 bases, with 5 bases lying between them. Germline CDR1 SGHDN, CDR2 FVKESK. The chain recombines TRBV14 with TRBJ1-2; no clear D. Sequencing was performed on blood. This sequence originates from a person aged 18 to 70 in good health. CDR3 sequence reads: CASSHGHYGYTF. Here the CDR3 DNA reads TGTGCCAGCAGCCATGGGCACTATGGCTACACCTTC.